Presented here are 24 T cell receptor beta chains from one specimen sequenced in a study of blood T cell repertoires in COVID-19. The repertoire was sequenced with immunoSEQ multiplex PCR; TCRdb's copy has only in-frame clones and lacks some. The data show 250,000 to 350,000 clones, with about nine tenths seen just once and 2.5% to 3.5% held by the top ten. The sequencing input was peripheral blood. The receptors derive from a woman in her 30s with active or convalescent COVID-19.

This clone was detected once. The chain uses TRBV7-9 and TRBJ1-1; a possible D gene is TRBD1 (5 bases). The length of the CDR3 is 15 residues. CDR1 and CDR2 from the germline V gene are SEHNR and FQNEAQ (reference sequence). Trimming removed 4 bases from V and 4 bases from J, with 16 bases in between. The CDR3 here is CASSWTRALGTEAFF. CDR3 DNA sequence: TGTGCCAGCAGCTGGACCAGGGCCCTGGGCACTGAAGCTTTCTTT.

The chain is built from TRBV7-3 and TRBJ2-5; D gene ambiguous. Trimming removed 3 bases at V and 2 bases at J, with 13 bases between. The CDR3 spans 15 residues. Per the germline V gene, CDR1 is SGHTA and CDR2 is FQGTGA. The CDR3, as DNA: TGTGCCAGCAGCTTTCAATTTGGGCCACAAGAGACCCAGTACTTC. Its protein product is CASSFQFGPQETQYF.

This clone was recorded only once. The CDR3 reads CASSRTGEEQYF. CDR3 nucleotide sequence: TGTGCCAGCAGTCGAACAGGGGAGGAGCAGTACTTC. The V and J genes are TRBV12-3 or TRBV12-4 and TRBJ2-7; 7 positions agree with TRBD1. The ends lost 5 bases at V and 7 bases at J; junction bases unmatched: 5. CDR3 length: 12 residues.

V is TRBV5-8 and J is TRBJ1-1, with D unresolved. The CDR3 spans 15 residues. The V gene lost 0 bases and the J gene lost 0 bases, with 9 bases spanning the gap. CDR1 is SGHTS, CDR2 YDEGEE, per germline. The DNA for the CDR3 is TGTGCCAGCAGCTTGGTTGACATACTGAACACTGAAGCTTTCTTT. Protein: CASSLVDILNTEAFF.

V gene TRBV5-1 combines with J gene TRBJ1-2; unclear D gene. Germline assignment: CDR1 SGHRS and CDR2 YFSETQ. The CDR3 is 14 amino acids. Trimming removed 5 bases at V and 2 bases at J, with 13 bases between. The CDR3 nucleotides are TGCGCCAGCAGACCCGGAAGGGAGAACTATGGCTACACCTTC. Amino acid sequence: CASRPGRENYGYTF.

The V and J genes are TRBV10-2 and TRBJ2-1; 7 bases line up with TRBD2. The CDR3 is 11 amino acids. With V trimmed by 5 bases and J by 10 bases, 2 bases remained unmatched. Germline values: CDR1 WSHSY, CDR2 SAAADI. The CDR3 protein is CASSRAGEQFF. The CDR3 DNA follows: TGCGCCAGCAGTAGAGCGGGGGAGCAGTTCTTC.

The rearrangement links TRBV4-2 to TRBJ2-3; 10 bases line up with TRBD2. There are 15 residues in the CDR3. Germline lookup yields CDR1 LGHNA and CDR2 YNFKEQ. J gave up 6 bases and V 3 bases, and 6 bases lay outside the gene matches. The CDR3 sequence is CASSQLAGEHDTQYF. CDR3 sequence (DNA): TGTGCCAGCAGCCAGCTAGCGGGGGAGCACGATACGCAGTATTTT.

The CDR3 is CASSLKFENTGELFF. The CDR3 DNA follows: TGTGCCAGCAGCCTAAAATTCGAAAACACCGGGGAGCTGTTTTTT. The chain combines TRBV27 with TRBJ2-2; D is uncertain. This CDR3 contains 15 residues. Germline assignment: CDR1 MNHEY and CDR2 SMNVEV (reference sequence). V gave up 6 bases and J gave up 2 bases, with 13 bases separating them.

The chain carries TRBV6-5 and TRBJ2-3, with 12 nucleotides matching TRBD2. With V trimmed by 7 bases and J by 1 base, 3 bases remained unmatched. In germline, CDR1 is MNHEY, CDR2 SVGAGI. This CDR3 region has 15 residues. For the CDR3, the DNA is TGTGCCAGCATCCGACTAGCGGGGGGCACAGATACGCAGTATTTT. Translation: CASIRLAGGTDTQYF.

The sample holds a few counts of this clone. The gene calls are TRBV7-3 and TRBJ2-1, with D tentatively TRBD1 (6 bases). This CDR3 is 14 amino acids long. Trimming took off 5 bases at V and 4 bases at J, with 12 bases between the two ends. Germline V lookup: CDR1 SGHTA, CDR2 FQGTGA. CDR3 DNA sequence: TGTGCCAGCAGCCCGAACAGGGTATACAATGAGCAGTTCTTC. It encodes CASSPNRVYNEQFF. The entire variable domain, with the rest obtained from reference TRBV7-3 and TRBJ2-1, is as follows: GAGVSQTPSNKVTEKGKYVELRCDPISGHTALYWYRQSLGQGPEFLIYFQGTGAADDSGLPNDRFFAVRPEGSVSTLKIQRTERGDSAVYLCASSPNRVYNEQFFGPGTRLTVL.

The CDR3 nucleotides are TGTGCCAGTAAAAGTCAAGGAGCGAACACCGGGGAGCTGTTTTTT. Protein: CASKSQGANTGELFF. The rearrangement joins TRBV19 to TRBJ2-2, with no clear D. Germline CDR1 and CDR2: LNHDA and SQIVND (reference sequence). The CDR3 contains 15 residues. The V and J ends lost 7 bases and 0 bases respectively, with 12 bases between them.

The V gene is TRBV7-9, the J gene TRBJ1-1; D perhaps matches TRBD1 (5 bases). Trimming took off 5 bases at V and 3 bases at J, with 10 bases between the two ends. The CDR3 is made up of 13 amino acids. Germline CDR1 and CDR2: SEHNR and FQNEAQ (reference sequence). The CDR3 coding sequence is TGTGCCAGCAGCCCCCAGGGTGACACTGAAGCTTTCTTT. It specifies CASSPQGDTEAFF.

The chain employs TRBV28 and TRBJ1-2, with 9 bases matching TRBD1. Per the germline V gene, CDR1 is MDHEN and CDR2 is SYDVKM. J gave up 5 bases and V 0 bases, and 1 base lay outside the gene matches. There are 14 residues in the CDR3. The CDR3 sequence: CASSLWGQGYGYTF. DNA for the CDR3: TGTGCCAGCAGTTTATGGGGACAGGGTTATGGCTACACCTTC.

This clone was seen only a few times. The gene calls are TRBV9 and TRBJ1-4, with D unresolved. CDR3 length: 13 residues. Germline assignment: CDR1 SGDLS and CDR2 YYNGEE. V was clipped by 4 bases and J by 10 bases, with 14 bases between them. CDR3 in DNA: TGTGCCAGCAGCCCTCTACTGACGGGAAAACTGTTTTTT. It encodes CASSPLLTGKLFF. Drawing the rest from reference TRBV9 and TRBJ1-4, the complete variable domain is DSGVTQTPKHLITATGQRVTLRCSPRSGDLSVYWYQQSLDQGLQFLIQYYNGEERAKGNILERFSAQQFPDLHSELNLSSLELGDSALYFCASSPLLTGKLFFGSGTQLSVL.

CDR3 nucleotide sequence: TGTGCCAGCAGTTCAGGACAGGGGGCAAGGAGGAATCAGCCCCAGCATTTT. This encodes CASSSGQGARRNQPQHF. The chain joins TRBV28 to TRBJ1-5; 11 bases align to TRBD1. CDR3 length equals 17 residues. CDR1 is MDHEN and CDR2 is SYDVKM in the germline V gene. The ends lost 4 bases at V and 4 bases at J; junction bases unmatched: 9.

This clone occurred once. The chain recombines TRBV7-2 with TRBJ2-1, with 8 bases lining up with TRBD2. The germline V gene has CDR1 SGHTA and CDR2 FQGNSA. V gave up 0 bases and J gave up 2 bases; unmatched junction bases: 3. CDR3 size: 16 residues. The CDR3 nucleotides are TGTGCCAGCAGCTTAGCGGCGGGGGGCACCTACAATGAGCAGTTCTTC. Encoded protein: CASSLAAGGTYNEQFF.

This clone was picked up a small number of times. CDR3 DNA: TGTGCCAGCAGCCGACAGGACCTAGAGACCCAGTACTTC. Translating gives CASSRQDLETQYF. The chain carries TRBV28 and TRBJ2-5; possible D gene TRBD1, 6 bases. Germline lookup yields CDR1 MDHEN and CDR2 SYDVKM. With 6 bases removed from V and 4 bases from J, the gap between germline ends came to 12 bases. This CDR3 is 13 amino acids long.

This clone was seen a single time. The chain employs TRBV7-8 and TRBJ1-2, with 7 nucleotides matching TRBD1. The CDR3 contains 14 residues. With V trimmed by 5 bases and J by 8 bases, 11 bases remained unmatched. The germline gives CDR1 SGHVS, CDR2 FQNEAQ. The CDR3 protein is CASSPDRQGWGYTF. The CDR3 nucleotides read TGTGCCAGCAGCCCCGACCGACAGGGCTGGGGCTACACCTTC.

The chain combines TRBV7-3 with TRBJ2-5; a weak D match, TRBD2 (7 bases). This CDR3 contains 16 residues. The ends were cut back, 4 bases at V and 4 bases at J, with 19 bases in the middle. Germline CDR1 and CDR2: SGHTA and FQGTGA. CDR3 loop: CASSSTGRGAGETQYF. CDR3 nucleotide sequence: TGTGCCAGCAGCTCTACAGGACGGGGGGCTGGAGAGACCCAGTACTTC.

J is TRBJ2-7 and V is TRBV9; TRBD2 is a possible D gene (6 bases). From germline, CDR1 is SGDLS and CDR2 YYNGEE. V was shortened by 1 base and J by 3 bases, with 17 bases between the two germline ends. The CDR3 consists of 16 residues. The CDR3, as DNA: TGTGCCAGCAGCGTACGCGGGAATACGGACGTCTACGAGCAGTACTTC. This gives the protein CASSVRGNTDVYEQYF.

The rearrangement links TRBV23-1 to TRBJ2-7; D uncertain. Being an ORF, TRBV23-1 has a function that is uncertain. V was trimmed by 0 bases and J by 1 base, leaving 10 bases between them. This CDR3 comprises 15 residues. CDR3 in DNA: TGCGCCAGCAGTCAATCGATAGGAGATTCCTACGAGCAGTACTTC. Translating gives CASSQSIGDSYEQYF.

The chain is built from TRBV10-3 and TRBJ2-7; TRBD1 aligns across 9 bases. CDR3 length: 14 residues. V was clipped by 5 bases and J by 3 bases; unmatched bases: 5. The germline gives CDR1 ENHRY, CDR2 SYGVKD. CDR3: CAISYRGPHYEQYF. The CDR3 coding sequence is TGTGCCATCAGTTACAGGGGGCCACACTACGAGCAGTACTTC.

The rearrangement links TRBV13 to TRBJ1-2; 8 nucleotides align to TRBD1. Unmatched junction bases numbered 8, after V lost 4 bases and J lost 4 bases. Germline CDR1 is PRHDT and CDR2 is FYEKMQ (reference sequence). The CDR3 has 15 amino acids. CDR3 region: CASSSPGQEFYGYTF. In nucleotides, the CDR3 is TGTGCCAGCAGCTCTCCGGGACAGGAATTCTATGGCTACACCTTC. The full variable domain, its missing parts supplied by reference TRBV13 and TRBJ1-2, is AAGVIQSPRHLIKEKRETATLKCYPIPRHDTVYWYQQGPGQDPQFLISFYEKMQSDKGSIPDRFSAQQFSDYHSELNMSSLELGDSALYFCASSSPGQEFYGYTFGSGTRLTVV.

The chain employs TRBV5-1 and TRBJ2-6, with D unclear. Trimming removed 0 bases from V and 0 bases from J, with 7 bases in between. This CDR3 is built from 16 residues. Germline V gene sequence: CDR1 SGHRS, CDR2 YFSETQ. CDR3 in DNA: TGCGCCAGCAGCTTGGGACTCATCTCTGGGGCCAACGTCCTGACTTTC. Encoded protein: CASSLGLISGANVLTF.